This entry describes one T cell receptor (beta chain). This clonotype has at least ten counts. No antigen is known for it. Within one base of it there is no much larger clone, and no base qualities were kept. Moderately to severely active disease, a Clinical Activity Score of at least 3, a NOSPECS grade of at least 4, and a duration under 3 months were present in ophthalmopathy patients. Any patient with an uncontrolled infection, another autoimmune disease, pregnancy or lactation was excluded. Diagnoses relied on clinical symptoms, serum thyroxine and TRAb, thyroid ultrasound and orbital computed tomography. PBMCs were separated from roughly 10 ml of fresh peripheral blood using Ficoll-Paque density gradient centrifugation. Total RNA was extracted using Trizol reagent, and RNA quality was assessed on an Agilent 2100 Bioanalyzer. These data are taken from a study of T cells in Graves' hyperthyroidism and ophthalmopathy (dated by TCRdb to between 2018 and 2020). About the study as a whole: Peripheral blood was sampled at the time of initial diagnosis, prior to any treatment. TCR Vbeta CDR3 sequencing of 120 to 150 peripheral blood samples (approximately 44 ophthalmopathy, approximately 80 hyperthyroidism and about 17 progressor patients) is reported in the paper. Thyroid tissue and blood T-cell repertoires from about 6 Graves' hyperthyroidism patients were also compared in the study. Prospective prediction of ophthalmopathy was tested in an independent validation cohort consisting of 18 to 20 hyperthyroidism patients and some 17 patients who later progressed to ophthalmopathy. A discovery cohort of about a hundred patients, approximately 44 with Graves' ophthalmopathy and 55 to 65 with stable Graves' hyperthyroidism, was used to find distinguishing TCR V-J signatures. The 90 to 100 discovery patients were randomly split 7:3 into training and test sets. After blood sampling, hyperthyroidism patients were treated with methimazole at a starting dose of 30 mg daily, and ophthalmopathy patients were treated with high-dose intravenous methylprednisolone.

The TCR beta CDR3 regions were amplified from the RNA transcripts. The first round of RT-PCR for the TCR CDR3 was performed with the HTBI primer set and the Qiagen OneStep RT-PCR kit. Libraries were constructed in a second round of multiplex PCR, after which size selection and purification were carried out. The libraries were sequenced on an Illumina HiSeq2000 using paired-end 100 bp reads. The study's processing was this. SOAPnuke was used to process the raw data, with reads discarded if the reads contained adapters or uncalled bases, had a mean Phred below 15, or lacked an exact constant-primer or identifier match. COPE v1.2.5 was used to merge the high-quality paired reads, and each unique nucleotide sequence was defined as a clonotype. MiTCR v1.1 was used to align the clonotypes against IMGT TRBV, TRBD and TRBJ reference segments. The analysis was restricted to V-J combinations with a frequency above 0.0001, which together covered 99.2% of the repertoires. A TCS score was defined as the ratio of F50 (clonal expansion) to E x V (chaos), with BLOSUM62-based TCRdist applied between CDR3 peptides within each V-J. Welch's t-statistics and random forest reduced roughly 500 V-J features to 10 to 15, which were used in a naive Bayes classifier (R e1071). TCRdb ran its own pipeline on the public reads, namely fastp trimming at Q25 and MiXCR clone calling, and kept in-frame beta chains. When rows share a CDR3 protein, they turn into one entry using the most common DNA and genes. Clone size and V and J calls follow TCRdb, not the original study. The sample contains hundreds of thousands of distinct CDR3 sequences, 20% to 25% of them found a single time. The top ten constitute around 62% of the sample.

Broad study findings and their caveats: Blood samples also contained most of the expanded thyroid clonotypes (frequency above 0.001), which suggests that blood repertoires may reflect thyroid immune responses. In validation, progression to ophthalmopathy was predicted by the model with 70.59% sensitivity and roughly 76% specificity, a median of about 6.4 months before onset. In cross-validation, a model built on a 13 V-J signature told ophthalmopathy apart from stable hyperthyroidism with under 90% sensitivity and roughly 83% specificity, and in testing the same model reached 80%/75%. No statistical method was used to set the sample size in advance, and investigators knew the group allocation.

The receptor comes from a man under 40 with Graves' ophthalmopathy. What was sequenced was blood.

The encoded CDR3 is CASSLAPRTSLFPDTQYF. Here is the DNA: TGTGCCAGCAGCTTAGCCCCACGGACCTCACTCTTCCCAGATACGCAGTATTTT. The chain couples TRBV7-9 to TRBJ2-3; the D gene assignment is ambiguous. Trimming takes 0 bases from V and 4 bases from J, and the germline ends sit 20 bases apart. Including cysteine and phenylalanine, the CDR3 has 18 amino acids. The read is trimmed to its CDR3 DNA, 54 bases read in frame from base 1. The germline V gene (reference sequence) yields SEHNR for CDR1 and FQNEAQ for CDR2.